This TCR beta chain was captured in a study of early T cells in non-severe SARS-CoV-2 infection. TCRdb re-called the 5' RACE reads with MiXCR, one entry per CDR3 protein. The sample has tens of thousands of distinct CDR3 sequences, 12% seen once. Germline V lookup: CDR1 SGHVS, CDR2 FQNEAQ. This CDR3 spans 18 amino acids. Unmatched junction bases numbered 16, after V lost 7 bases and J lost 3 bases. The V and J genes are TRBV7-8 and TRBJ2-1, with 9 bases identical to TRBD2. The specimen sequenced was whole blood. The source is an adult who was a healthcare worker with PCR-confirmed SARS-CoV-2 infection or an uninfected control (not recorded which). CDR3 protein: CASTRRRIAGVSYNEQFF. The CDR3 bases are TGTGCCAGCACCCGGAGGAGAATAGCGGGAGTTAGCTACAATGAGCAGTTCTTC.